This T cell receptor beta chain was identified during a study of blood T cell repertoires in COVID-19. The method was immunoSEQ multiplex PCR; TCRdb's version includes in-frame clones alone and lacks a portion of them. The data contain some 160,000 clones, around four fifths of them seen just once; the ten biggest clones take up 6.2%. The table lists this clone with a few counts. Distinct nucleotide sequences in the sample also encode this CDR3. Donors were grouped by their self-reported clinical history. The J segment lost 4 bases and the V segment lost 5 bases, leaving 6 bases of the junction unmatched. In germline, CDR1 is SQVTM, CDR2 ANQGSEA. The CDR3 is 16 residues long.

What was sequenced was PBMCs or T cells enriched from blood (not recorded which). The rearrangement uses TRBV29-1 and TRBJ2-1; 15 nucleotides line up with TRBD2. This sequence was found in a woman in her forties who had recovered from COVID-19. The CDR3 protein is CSVTGLAGGSYNEQFF. The CDR3 DNA follows: TGCAGCGTTACTGGACTAGCGGGGGGGTCATACAATGAGCAGTTCTTC.